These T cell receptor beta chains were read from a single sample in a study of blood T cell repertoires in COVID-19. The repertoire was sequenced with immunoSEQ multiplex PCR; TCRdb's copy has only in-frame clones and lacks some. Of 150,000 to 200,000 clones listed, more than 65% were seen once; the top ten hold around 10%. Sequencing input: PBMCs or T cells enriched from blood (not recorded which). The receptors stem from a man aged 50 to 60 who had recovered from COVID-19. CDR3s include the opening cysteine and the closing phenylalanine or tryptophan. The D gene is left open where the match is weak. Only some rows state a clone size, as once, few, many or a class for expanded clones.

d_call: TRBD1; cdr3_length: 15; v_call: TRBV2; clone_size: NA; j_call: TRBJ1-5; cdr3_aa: CASSGQGGGNQPQHF; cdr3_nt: TGTGCCAGCAGTGGACAGGGCGGAGGCAATCAGCCCCAGCATTTT
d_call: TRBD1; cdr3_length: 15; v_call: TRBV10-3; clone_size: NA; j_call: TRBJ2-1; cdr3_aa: CAISGPGTGDNEQFF; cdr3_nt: TGTGCCATCAGTGGCCCCGGGACAGGGGACAATGAGCAGTTCTTC
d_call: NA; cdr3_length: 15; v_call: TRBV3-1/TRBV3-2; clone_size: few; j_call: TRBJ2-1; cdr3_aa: CASSIRESSYNEQFF; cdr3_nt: TGTGCCAGCAGCATACGGGAGAGCTCCTACAATGAGCAGTTCTTC
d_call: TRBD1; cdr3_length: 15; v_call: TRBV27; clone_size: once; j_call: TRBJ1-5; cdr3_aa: CASSWGGTGVQPQHF; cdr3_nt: TGTGCCAGCAGTTGGGGGGGGACAGGGGTTCAGCCCCAGCATTTT
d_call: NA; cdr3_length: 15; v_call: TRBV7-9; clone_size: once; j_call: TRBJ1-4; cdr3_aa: CASSLFPATNEKLFF; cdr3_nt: TGTGCCAGCAGCTTATTTCCTGCAACTAATGAAAAACTGTTTTTT
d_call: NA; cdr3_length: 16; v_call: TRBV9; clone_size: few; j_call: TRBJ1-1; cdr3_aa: CASSVIGERGYTEAFF; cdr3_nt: TGTGCCAGCAGCGTAATTGGGGAAAGGGGGTACACTGAAGCTTTCTTT
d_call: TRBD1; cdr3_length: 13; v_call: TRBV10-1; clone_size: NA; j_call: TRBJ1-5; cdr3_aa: CASSRTGMGPQHF; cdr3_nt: TGCGCCAGCAGCAGGACAGGAATGGGGCCCCAGCATTTT
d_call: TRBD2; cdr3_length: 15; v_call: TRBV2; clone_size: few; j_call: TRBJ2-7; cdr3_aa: CASSEAGTSAYEQYF; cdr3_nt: TGTGCCAGCAGTGAAGCAGGGACTAGCGCCTACGAGCAGTACTTC
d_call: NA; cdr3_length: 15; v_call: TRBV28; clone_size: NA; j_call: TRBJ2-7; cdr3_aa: CASSSIQIPSYEQYF; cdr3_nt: TGTGCCAGCAGTTCCATACAGATTCCCTCCTACGAGCAGTACTTC
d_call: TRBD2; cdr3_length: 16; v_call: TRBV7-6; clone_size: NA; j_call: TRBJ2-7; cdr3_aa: CASSPGLAGVSYEQYF; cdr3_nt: TGTGCCAGCAGCCCGGGACTAGCGGGAGTTTCCTACGAGCAGTACTTC